The source of this TCR beta chain is a study of T cell repertoires in cytomegalovirus infection. Study-wide context: Epitope selection comprised recently identified HLA-C-restricted CMV epitopes and well-studied HLA-B-restricted CMV epitopes. CMV infection together with matching HLA type was indicated by public TCR beta signatures.

General study results and limits: Dominant in the ex vivo response were TCR beta clonotypes restricted by HLA-C and specific for CMV.

TCRdb reanalysed the reads using MiXCR and keeps one entry per CDR3 protein. The table shows 100,000 to 150,000 distinct CDR3 sequences, with over 25% occurring only once. As concerns this clonotype: As yet, its antigen is unknown.

Germline V gene sequence: CDR1 LGHNA, CDR2 YSLEER. This CDR3 is built from 13 residues. Trimming shortened V by 11 bases and J by 5 bases, and 15 bases separated the two germline ends. The chain combines TRBV4-3 with TRBJ1-4; tentatively, D is TRBD1 (5 bases). The source is a human donor in good health (CMV status not recorded). Some clones in this sample may be carry-over from other donors' samples. The sample here was CD8+ T cells from cultured PBMCs, taken from culture after CMV antigen stimulation. CDR3 nucleotide sequence: TGCGCCTGTGGGGGGACCGCCAATGAAAAACTGTTTTTT. Translated: CACGGTANEKLFF.